This T cell receptor beta chain was profiled in a study of glioma-infiltrating T cells after dendritic cell vaccination. On the study more broadly: Patients received autologous tumor lysate-pulsed dendritic cell vaccination between about 2002 and 2013. Patients received three intradermal dendritic cell vaccine injections at biweekly intervals. Dendritic cells derived from monocytes and pulsed with autologous tumor lysate formed the vaccine.

Time point defined: after dendritic cell vaccination, including at tumor progression/relapse. The PCR used 60 V beta and 13 J beta primers. The repertoire was sequenced with immunoSEQ multiplex PCR; TCRdb's copy has only in-frame clones and lacks some. The sample contains about 94,000 clones, 80% of which appear only once. This CDR3 spans 14 amino acids. CDR1 MNHEY and CDR2 SVGAGI come from the germline V gene. Trimming took 5 bases from V and 4 from J, leaving 14 bases between them. V gene TRBV6-5 combines with J gene TRBJ1-2, with D tentatively TRBD1 (5 bases). Material: blood, obtained after dendritic cell vaccination. This sequence was found in a human donor with glioblastoma. CDR3 loop: CASSEGARSYGYTF. In DNA form, the CDR3 reads TGTGCCAGCAGTGAAGGGGCCAGATCCTATGGCTACACCTTC.